This TCR beta chain was found in a study of cytomegalovirus exposure and HLA in healthy donors. The CDR3 is made up of 13 amino acids. Per germline, CDR1 SNHLY and CDR2 FYNNEI. The V end was cut by 6 bases, the J end by 11 bases, with 17 bases between. PCR was performed using 60 Vbeta and 13 Jbeta primers. Assay used: immunoSEQ multiplex PCR; TCRdb lists only in-frame clones, some missing. The table lists some 140,000 clones, with approximately 1.9% in the top ten. The sequenced sample consisted of PBMCs. This rearrangement joins TRBV2 to TRBJ1-5; perhaps TRBD1 as D (5 bases). This clonotype originated in a woman aged 55-69 years in good health and CMV-seronegative. The CDR3, as DNA: TGTGCCAGCAGGAACACTCAACCGGGGGCCCAGCATTTT. This encodes CASRNTQPGAQHF.